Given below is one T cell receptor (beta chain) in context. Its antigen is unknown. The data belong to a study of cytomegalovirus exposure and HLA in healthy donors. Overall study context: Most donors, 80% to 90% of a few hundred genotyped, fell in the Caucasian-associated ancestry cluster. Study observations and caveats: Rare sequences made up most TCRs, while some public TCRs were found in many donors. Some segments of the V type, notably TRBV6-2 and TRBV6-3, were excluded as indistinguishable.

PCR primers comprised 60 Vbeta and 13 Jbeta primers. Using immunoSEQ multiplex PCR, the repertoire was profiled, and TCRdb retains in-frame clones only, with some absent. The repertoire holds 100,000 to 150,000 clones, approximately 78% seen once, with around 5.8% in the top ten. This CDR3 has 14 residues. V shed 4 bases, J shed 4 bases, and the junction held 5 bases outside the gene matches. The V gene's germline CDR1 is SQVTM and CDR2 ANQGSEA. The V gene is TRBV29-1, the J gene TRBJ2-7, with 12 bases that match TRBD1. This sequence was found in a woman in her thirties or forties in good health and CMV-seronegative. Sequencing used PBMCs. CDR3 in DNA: TGCAGCGTTGGCCCGGGACAGGGGGCATACGAGCAGTACTTC. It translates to CSVGPGQGAYEQYF.